This T cell receptor (beta chain) is from a study of T cell responses to AZD1222 COVID-19 vaccine. J lost 6 bases, V lost 3 bases, and 4 bases had no gene match. The length of the CDR3 is 13 residues. Clones were sequenced by immunoSEQ multiplex PCR, and TCRdb holds only the in-frame ones, with some missing. The sample lists around 100,000 clones, roughly 93% occurring once. The V call is TRBV12-3 or TRBV12-4, the J call TRBJ2-7; 8 positions match TRBD2. The specimen comprised peripheral blood, sampled on day 0 of AZD1222 vaccination. The sequence derives from an adult in good health. CDR3 sequence (DNA): TGTGCCAGCAGTTTTTCCCGGGAGGGCGAGCAGTACTTC. It yields the protein CASSFSREGEQYF.